This TCR beta chain was sequenced during a study of beta chain features in type 1 diabetes (dated by TCRdb to 2017 to 2018). At the level of the whole study: Mean age, gender distribution, total cell number and subset yield were not different between patients and healthy donors. Across all samples, some 110,000,000 sorted cells were examined, and cell number per subset correlated strongly with RNA yield. The study compared TCRB repertoires of sorted circulating CD4+ T cell subsets between recently diagnosed type 1 diabetes patients and matched healthy donors. Whereas all 30 or so donors provided naive and central memory subsets, regulatory and stem cell-like memory subsets were isolated from just 8 patients and about 8 healthy donors.

What the authors observed across the whole study: Because the HLA sub-analyses included only small numbers of individuals, any influence of HLA type on TCRB rearrangement was left unresolved. Shorter templates might have been favored by PCR, but patient and control samples were amplified and corrected together, so both groups would have been affected equally by any skew. In all four CD4+ subsets, TCRB CDR3 length was moderately but significantly shorter in type 1 diabetes patients. Naive, central memory and regulatory TCRB repertoires appeared to be more similar among patients than among healthy donors. At VDJ recombination sites, type 1 diabetes patients had fewer insertions and more deleted nucleotides, which implies abnormalities in thymic rearrangement. Because cDNA was sequenced instead of genomic DNA, highly expressing activated cells could be over-represented, though the groups showed no difference in activation or CD3 levels.

Each donor gave one peripheral blood draw, approximately 0.11 L on average, collected into heparinised tubes. A BD FACSAria II was used to sort naive, central memory, regulatory and stem cell-like memory CD4+ T cells with a panel that included CD45RO, CCR7, CD25, CD127, CD95 and CD27. A purity above 95% was achieved for all sorted populations. PBMCs were isolated right away by Lymphoprep density gradient centrifugation and were stained directly, without culture. To minimize batch effects, samples were stained and sorted in pairs, one healthy donor with one patient per experiment. As regards this clone: Its antigen is not yet known. Base qualities were left out, and no much larger clone turns up one base away.

The entire isolated RNA was reverse transcribed using the High Capacity cDNA Reverse Transcription Kit, and thus expressed TCRB transcripts were sequenced. For stem cell-like memory T cell samples, survey-depth immunoSEQ sequencing was used, averaging about 1 million total reads per sample. Sorted cells were lysed in RLT buffer and RNA was extracted with DNase-treated RNeasy Micro or Mini kits, depending on cell number. To prevent cross-contamination, every cell subset was processed on its own, while patient and healthy donor samples were processed together. TCRB sequences were amplified from cDNA with the immunoSEQ multiplex PCR, producing 87-bp fragments spanning the CDR3 region. Amplicons were sequenced on the Illumina HiSeq platform. The study's own analysis went as follows. PCR bias was corrected computationally using synthetic template baselines, and reads within Hamming distance 2 were collapsed, with unmergeable singletons discarded. Reads were aligned to IMGT to assign V, D and J genes, CDR3 length, and insertions or deletions at six rearrangement sites. Within each subset, clonotype counts were normalized to sorted cell number, and only after that were true diversity and Gini coefficients computed with the tcR R package. Repertoire sharing was quantified using the overlap coefficient calculated on TCRB nucleotide sequences. TCRdb re-hosts the immuneACCESS table, in-frame sequences only. Its copies lack some clones; in the studies checked, an unresolved V gene accounts for under half of them, and the cause for the rest is not known. V, J and clone size were drawn from that table, and D and trimming were deduced from the DNA. Counted in this sample were approximately 120,000 clones; about 40% of them appeared once. The ten largest clones add up to more than 0.06% of the sample.

This TCR was recovered from a woman younger than 35 in good health. Specimen: stem cell memory CD4+ T cells from blood. The label giving this sample's cell subset or site can be read as: stem cell-like memory CD4+ T cells.

CDR3 sequence: CASSLDQRETDTQYF. The bases read TGTGCCAGCAGCTTGGACCAGCGGGAGACAGATACGCAGTATTTT. The V and J segments used are TRBV5-4 and TRBJ2-3; a stretch of 8 junction bases matches TRBD2. Clipping removes 0 bases from V and 3 bases from J, with 3 as the unmatched junction base count. CDR1 SGHNT and CDR2 YYREEE were looked up in the germline V gene (reference sequence). The CDR3 contains 15 residues, cysteine and phenylalanine counted. Only the CDR3 DNA is retained, 45 bases long and in frame from the first base. With the rest looked up from the reference TRBV5-4 and TRBJ2-3 genes rather than sequenced, the full variable domain is ETGVTQSPTHLIKTRGQQVTLRCSSQSGHNTVSWYQQALGQGPQFIFQYYREEENGRGNFPPRFSGLQFPNYSSELNVNALELDDSALYLCASSLDQRETDTQYFGPGTRLTVL.